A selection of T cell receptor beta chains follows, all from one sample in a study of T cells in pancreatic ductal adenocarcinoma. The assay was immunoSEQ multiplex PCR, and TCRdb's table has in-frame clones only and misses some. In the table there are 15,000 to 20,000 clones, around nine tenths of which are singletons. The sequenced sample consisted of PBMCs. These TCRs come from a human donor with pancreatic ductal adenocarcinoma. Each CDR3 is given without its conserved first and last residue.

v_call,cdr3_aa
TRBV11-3,ASSLVQGSRVYEQY
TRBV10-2,ASSDAGAYEQY
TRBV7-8,ASSRPRGRTDTQY
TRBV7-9,ASSPEMGGLEEKLF
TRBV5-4,ASSLDNPFSGNTIY
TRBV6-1,ASDLPAGYGYT
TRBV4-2,ASSPLQGTYGYT
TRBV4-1,ASSLSPGGAGEKLF
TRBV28,ASSFPSLRGSQANYGYT
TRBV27,ASKTGTGEWNEQF
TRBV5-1,ASSSDRVTEAF